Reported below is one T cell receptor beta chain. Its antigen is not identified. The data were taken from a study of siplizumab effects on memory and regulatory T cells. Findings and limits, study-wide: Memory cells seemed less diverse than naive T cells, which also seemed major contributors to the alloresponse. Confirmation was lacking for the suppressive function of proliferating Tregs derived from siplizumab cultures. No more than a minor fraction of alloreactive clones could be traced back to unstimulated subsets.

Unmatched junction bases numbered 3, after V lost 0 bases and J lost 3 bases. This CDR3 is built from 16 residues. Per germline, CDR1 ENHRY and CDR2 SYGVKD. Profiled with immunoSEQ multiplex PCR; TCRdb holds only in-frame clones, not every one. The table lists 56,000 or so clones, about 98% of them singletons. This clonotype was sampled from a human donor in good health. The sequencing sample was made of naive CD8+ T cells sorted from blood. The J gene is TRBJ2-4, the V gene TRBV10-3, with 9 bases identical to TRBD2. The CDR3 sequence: CAISESQTSGKNIQYF. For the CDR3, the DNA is TGTGCCATCAGTGAGTCTCAGACTAGCGGCAAAAACATTCAGTACTTC.